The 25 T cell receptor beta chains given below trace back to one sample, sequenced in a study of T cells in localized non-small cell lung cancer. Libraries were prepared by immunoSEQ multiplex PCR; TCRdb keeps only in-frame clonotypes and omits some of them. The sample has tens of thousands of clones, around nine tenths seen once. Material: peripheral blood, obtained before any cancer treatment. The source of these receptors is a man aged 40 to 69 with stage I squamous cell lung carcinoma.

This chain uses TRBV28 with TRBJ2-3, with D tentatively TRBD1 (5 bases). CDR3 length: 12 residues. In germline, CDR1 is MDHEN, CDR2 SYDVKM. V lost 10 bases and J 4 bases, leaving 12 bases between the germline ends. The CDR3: CATLGRADTQYF. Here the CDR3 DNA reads TGTGCCACCCTGGGGCGTGCAGATACGCAGTATTTT.

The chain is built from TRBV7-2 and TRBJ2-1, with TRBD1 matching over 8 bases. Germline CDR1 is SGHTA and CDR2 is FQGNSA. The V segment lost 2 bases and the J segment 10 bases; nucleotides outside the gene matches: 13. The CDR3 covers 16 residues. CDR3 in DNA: TGTGCCAGCAGCTTAAGTCGAACAGGGGGATTTCGGGAGCAGTTCTTC. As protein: CASSLSRTGGFREQFF.

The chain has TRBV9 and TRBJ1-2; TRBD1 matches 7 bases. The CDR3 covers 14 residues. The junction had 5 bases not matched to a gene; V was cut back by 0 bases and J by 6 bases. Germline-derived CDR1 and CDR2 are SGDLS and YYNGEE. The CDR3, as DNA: TGTGCCAGCAGCGTAGGGGACAGTCAGGATGGCTACACCTTC. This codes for CASSVGDSQDGYTF.

As DNA, the CDR3 is TGTGCCAGCAGCCAACAGGGGGCTGCAGATACGCAGTATTTT. Amino acid sequence: CASSQQGAADTQYF. This chain uses TRBV5-4 with TRBJ2-3, with 9 positions matching TRBD1. The V gene's germline CDR1 is SGHNT and CDR2 YYREEE (reference sequence). This CDR3 contains 14 residues. Trimming cost V 4 bases and J 4 bases; bases outside gene matches: 4.

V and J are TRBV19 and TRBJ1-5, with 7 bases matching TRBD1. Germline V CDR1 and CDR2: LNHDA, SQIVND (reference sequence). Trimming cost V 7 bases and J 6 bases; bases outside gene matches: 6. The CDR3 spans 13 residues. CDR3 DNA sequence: TGTGCCAGTACCCCAACAGGGGTTCAGCCCCAGCATTTT. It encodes CASTPTGVQPQHF. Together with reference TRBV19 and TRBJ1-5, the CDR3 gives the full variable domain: DGGITQSPKYLFRKEGQNVTLSCEQNLNHDAMYWYRQDPGQGLRLIYYSQIVNDFQKGDIAEGYSVSREKKESFPLTVTSAQKNPTAFYLCASTPTGVQPQHFGDGTRLSIL.

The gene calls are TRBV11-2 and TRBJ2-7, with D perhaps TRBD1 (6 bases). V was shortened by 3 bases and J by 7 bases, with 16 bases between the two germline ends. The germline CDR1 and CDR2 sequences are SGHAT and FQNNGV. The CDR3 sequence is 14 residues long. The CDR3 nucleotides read TGTGCCAGCAGCTTCACAGGGACCCTATATGAGCAGTACTTC. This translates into CASSFTGTLYEQYF. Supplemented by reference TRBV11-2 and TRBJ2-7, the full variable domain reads EAGVAQSPRYKIIEKRQSVAFWCNPISGHATLYWYQQILGQGPKLLIQFQNNGVVDDSQLPKDRFSAERLKGVDSTLKIQPAKLEDSAVYLCASSFTGTLYEQYFGPGTRLTVT.

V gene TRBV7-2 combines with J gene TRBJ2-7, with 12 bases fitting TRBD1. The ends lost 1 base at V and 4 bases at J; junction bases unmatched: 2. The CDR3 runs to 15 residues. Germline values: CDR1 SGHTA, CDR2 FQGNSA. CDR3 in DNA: TGTGCCAGCAGCTTAGGGGACAGGGGGCCATACGAGCAGTACTTC. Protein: CASSLGDRGPYEQYF.

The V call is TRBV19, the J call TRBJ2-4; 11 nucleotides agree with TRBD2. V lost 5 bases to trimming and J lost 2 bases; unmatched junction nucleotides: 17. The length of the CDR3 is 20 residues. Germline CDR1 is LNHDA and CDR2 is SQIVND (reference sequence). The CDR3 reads CASSVSPWTSGLGTKNIQYF. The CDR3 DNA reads TGTGCCAGTAGTGTCTCACCGTGGACTAGCGGGTTGGGAACCAAAAACATTCAGTACTTC. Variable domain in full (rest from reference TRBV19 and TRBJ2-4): DGGITQSPKYLFRKEGQNVTLSCEQNLNHDAMYWYRQDPGQGLRLIYYSQIVNDFQKGDIAEGYSVSREKKESFPLTVTSAQKNPTAFYLCASSVSPWTSGLGTKNIQYFGAGTRLSVL.

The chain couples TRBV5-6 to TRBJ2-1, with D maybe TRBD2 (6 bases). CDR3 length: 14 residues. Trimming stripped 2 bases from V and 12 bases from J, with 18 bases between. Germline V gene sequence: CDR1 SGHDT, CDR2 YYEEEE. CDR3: CASSFPALQGGQFF. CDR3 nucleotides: TGTGCCAGCAGCTTCCCTGCACTTCAGGGAGGGCAGTTCTTC.

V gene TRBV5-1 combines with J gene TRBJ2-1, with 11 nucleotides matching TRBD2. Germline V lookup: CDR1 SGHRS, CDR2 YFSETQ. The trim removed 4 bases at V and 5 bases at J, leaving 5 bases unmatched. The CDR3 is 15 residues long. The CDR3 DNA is TGCGCCAGCAGCCCACTAGCGGGAGAGAACAATGAGCAGTTCTTC. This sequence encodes CASSPLAGENNEQFF.

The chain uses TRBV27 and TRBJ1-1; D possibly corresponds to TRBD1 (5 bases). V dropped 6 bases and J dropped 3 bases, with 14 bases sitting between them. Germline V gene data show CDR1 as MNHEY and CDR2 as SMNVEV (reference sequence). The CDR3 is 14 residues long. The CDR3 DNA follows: TGTGCCAGCAGAACGAGGGGCGACGACACTGAAGCTTTCTTT. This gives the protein CASRTRGDDTEAFF.

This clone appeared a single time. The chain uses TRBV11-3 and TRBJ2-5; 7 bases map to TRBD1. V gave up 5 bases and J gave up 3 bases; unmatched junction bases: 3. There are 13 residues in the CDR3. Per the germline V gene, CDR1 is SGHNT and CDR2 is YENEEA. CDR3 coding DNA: TGTGCCAGCAGCCCGGGGACAGAAGAGACCCAGTACTTC. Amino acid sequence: CASSPGTEETQYF.

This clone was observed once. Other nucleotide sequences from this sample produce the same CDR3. For the CDR3, the DNA is TGTGCCAGCAGCTTAACCTTACAAGAGACCCAGTACTTC. It translates to CASSLTLQETQYF. This sequence joins TRBV7-3 and TRBJ2-5; D gene ambiguous. The V and J ends lost 0 bases and 2 bases respectively, with 4 bases between them. Germline lookup yields CDR1 SGHTA and CDR2 FQGTGA. The CDR3 covers 13 residues.

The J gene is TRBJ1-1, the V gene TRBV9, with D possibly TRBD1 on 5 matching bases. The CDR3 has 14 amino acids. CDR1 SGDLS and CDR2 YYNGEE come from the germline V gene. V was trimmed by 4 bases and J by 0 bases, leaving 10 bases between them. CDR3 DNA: TGTGCCAGCAGCACCGACAGCCTGAACACTGAAGCTTTCTTT. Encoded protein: CASSTDSLNTEAFF.

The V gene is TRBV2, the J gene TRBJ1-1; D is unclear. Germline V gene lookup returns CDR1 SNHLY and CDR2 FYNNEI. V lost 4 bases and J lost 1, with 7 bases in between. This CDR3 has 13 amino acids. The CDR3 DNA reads TGTGCCAGCAGTGGTGCAGGGAACACTGAAGCTTTCTTT. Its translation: CASSGAGNTEAFF.

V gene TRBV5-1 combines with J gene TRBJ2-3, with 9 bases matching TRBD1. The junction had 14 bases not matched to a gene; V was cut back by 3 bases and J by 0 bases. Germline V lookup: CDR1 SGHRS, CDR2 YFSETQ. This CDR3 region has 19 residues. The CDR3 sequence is CASSSTGTGSSLSTDTQYF. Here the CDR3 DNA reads TGCGCCAGCAGCTCTACCGGGACAGGGAGTTCGCTGAGCACAGATACGCAGTATTTT.

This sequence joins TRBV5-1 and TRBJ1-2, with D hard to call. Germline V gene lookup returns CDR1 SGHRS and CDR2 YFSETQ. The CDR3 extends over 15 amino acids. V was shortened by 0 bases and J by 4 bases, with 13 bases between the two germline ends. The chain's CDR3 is CASSLGAAVAYGYTF. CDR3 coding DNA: TGCGCCAGCAGCTTGGGAGCAGCCGTAGCCTATGGCTACACCTTC.

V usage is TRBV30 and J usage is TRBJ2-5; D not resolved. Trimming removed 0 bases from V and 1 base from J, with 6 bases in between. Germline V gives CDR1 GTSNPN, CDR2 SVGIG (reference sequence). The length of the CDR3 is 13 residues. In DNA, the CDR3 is TGTGCCTGGAGTGTCAAGGGCCAAGAGACCCAGTACTTC. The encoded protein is CAWSVKGQETQYF.

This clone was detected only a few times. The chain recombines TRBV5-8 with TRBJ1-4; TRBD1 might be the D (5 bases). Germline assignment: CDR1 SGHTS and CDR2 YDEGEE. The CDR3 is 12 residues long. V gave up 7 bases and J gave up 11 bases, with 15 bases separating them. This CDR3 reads CASGPLGGKLFF. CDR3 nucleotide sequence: TGTGCCAGCGGCCCCCTCGGGGGGAAACTGTTTTTT.

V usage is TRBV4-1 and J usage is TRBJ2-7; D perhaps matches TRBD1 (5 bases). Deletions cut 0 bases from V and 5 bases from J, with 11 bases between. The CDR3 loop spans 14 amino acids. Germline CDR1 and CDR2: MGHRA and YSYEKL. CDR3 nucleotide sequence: TGCGCCAGCAGCCAAGAGGCGTCCAGGGACGAGCAGTACTTC. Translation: CASSQEASRDEQYF.

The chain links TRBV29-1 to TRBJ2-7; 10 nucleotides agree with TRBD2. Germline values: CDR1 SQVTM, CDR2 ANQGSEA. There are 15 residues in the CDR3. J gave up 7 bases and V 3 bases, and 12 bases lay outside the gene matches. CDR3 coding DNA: TGCAGCGTTGAGGGAGCGGGGGGGAACCCGTATGAGCAGTACTTC. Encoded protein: CSVEGAGGNPYEQYF.

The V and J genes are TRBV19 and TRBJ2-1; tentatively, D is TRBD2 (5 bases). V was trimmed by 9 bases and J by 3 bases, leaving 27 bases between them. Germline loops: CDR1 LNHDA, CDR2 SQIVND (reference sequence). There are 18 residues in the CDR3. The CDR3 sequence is CARPTTPITHRDYNEQFF. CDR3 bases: TGTGCCAGGCCGACGACGCCAATTACCCACCGGGACTACAATGAGCAGTTCTTC.

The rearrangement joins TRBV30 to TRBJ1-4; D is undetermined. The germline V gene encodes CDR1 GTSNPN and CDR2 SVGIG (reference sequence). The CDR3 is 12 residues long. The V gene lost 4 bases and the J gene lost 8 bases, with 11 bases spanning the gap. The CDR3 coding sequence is TGTGCCTGGAAAGGGCTAGGGGAAAAACTGTTTTTT. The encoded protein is CAWKGLGEKLFF.

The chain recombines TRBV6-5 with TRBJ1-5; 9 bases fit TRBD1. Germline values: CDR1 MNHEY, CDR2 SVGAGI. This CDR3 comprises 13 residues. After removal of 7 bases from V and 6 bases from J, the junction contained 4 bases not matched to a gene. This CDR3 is CASTTQGAQPQHF. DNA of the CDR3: TGTGCCAGCACGACACAGGGGGCTCAGCCCCAGCATTTT.

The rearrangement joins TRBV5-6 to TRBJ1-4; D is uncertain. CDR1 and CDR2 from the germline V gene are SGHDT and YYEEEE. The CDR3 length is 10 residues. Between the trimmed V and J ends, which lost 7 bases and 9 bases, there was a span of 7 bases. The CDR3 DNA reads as TGTGCCAGCGGTCGGAAAAAACTGTTTTTT. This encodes CASGRKKLFF.